The T cell receptor (beta chain) described here comes from a study of patients and donors after allogeneic stem cell transplantation. This CDR3 contains 19 residues. TCRdb analysed the RT-PCR reads with MiXCR anew, one entry per CDR3 protein. The sample has approximately 200,000 distinct CDR3 sequences; more than 35% are singletons. The J gene is TRBJ2-4, the V gene TRBV21-1; the table's D gene call, TRBD1, was not cross checked with the DNA. TRBV21-1 is a known pseudogene. The sequenced material came from blood, either unsorted or a sorted T cell fraction (not recorded which). This TCR was sampled from a human donor who was either an allogeneic HSCT recipient or a stem cell or donor lymphocyte infusion donor (not recorded which). It is not recorded whose cells these are; they may come from a transplant donor. CDR3 sequence (DNA): TGTGCCAGCAGCATCCTCCGGGACAGGGGATTCTTAGCCAAAAACATTCAGTACTTC. Amino acids: CASSILRDRGFLAKNIQYF.